Detailed here is one TCR beta chain. The germline V gene encodes CDR1 MNHEY and CDR2 SVGAGI. The CDR3 spans 15 residues. The V and J ends lost 5 bases and 0 bases, in that order; junction bases with no gene match: 3. The data were obtained in a study of blood T cell repertoires in COVID-19. Whole-study context: Spain, Italy and the United States supplied samples that represented acute and convalescent COVID-19. PBMCs, B-cell-depleted T cells, or T cells provided the cDNA or gDNA that made up the material.

Study processing details: Quantification of nucleated cells was approximated via reference gene primer amplification. Some clones are missing from TCRdb's copy, which holds only in-frame ones; the method was immunoSEQ multiplex PCR. From that table come the V and J calls and clone size; the DNA was used to work out D and trimming. The repertoire holds roughly 310,000 clones, with 88% as singletons. V and J are TRBV6-5 and TRBJ2-2, with 7 bases aligning to TRBD1. This sequence originates from a woman aged 45-59 years with active or convalescent COVID-19. The sequenced sample was peripheral blood. The CDR3 DNA follows: TGTGCCAGCAGTAGGGGACAGTCGAACACCGGGGAGCTGTTTTTT. Amino acid sequence: CASSRGQSNTGELFF.